The sequence of this T cell receptor beta chain was determined in a study of long-term antiretroviral therapy in people with HIV. CDR3 length equals 12 residues. CDR1 is MNHEY, CDR2 SVGAGI, per germline. V lost 6 bases and J lost 5, with 8 bases in between. Researchers ran immunoSEQ v3.0 at survey level. Only in-frame clones appear in the TCRdb table, and some are missing; sequencing was by immunoSEQ multiplex PCR. The data hold roughly 23,000 clones, with less than 90% observed a single time. The clonotype originates from a woman aged 45-60 years with HIV. Sequencing used unsorted PBMCs, obtained 1.9 years after starting antiretroviral therapy. V and J are TRBV6-5 and TRBJ2-1; no definite D call. CDR3 loop: CASSRPNNEQFF. Written as DNA, the CDR3 is TGTGCCAGCAGCCGCCCGAACAATGAGCAGTTCTTC.